This entry features one T cell receptor (beta chain) sequence. Its cognate antigen has yet to be identified. Per-base qualities were not stored, and no clone one base away is much larger. These data are taken from a study of blood T cell repertoires in COVID-19 (dated by TCRdb to about 2020). For the wider study: Collaborator samples came from the United States, Italy and Spain and covered acute and convalescent phases of COVID-19. The prospective study material was composed of cDNA or gDNA derived from T cells, B-cell-depleted T cells, or PBMCs. Deeply sampled blood TCRbeta repertoires from subjects exposed to, actively infected with, or recovered from COVID-19 were included in the dataset. A freely available public database, intended as a resource for researchers studying the immune response to SARS-CoV-2, is where the repertoires were released. The samples were drawn from the first 160 participants of the ongoing ImmuneRACE study and from about 1,200 subjects provided by 6 global collaborators. Sample metadata almost always included a de-identified subject ID, COVID-19 status, age in years and sex. Where available, HLA class I and class II types were obtained from metadata supplied by the sample provider rather than from assay-based typing.

The investigation overall reported the following: The quantity of clinical and demographic metadata differed by source and by participant and was supplied without curation.

TCRbeta CDR3 regions were amplified from genomic DNA by means of the immunoSEQ Assay, a bias-controlled multiplex PCR. In the source study's methods: The number of nucleated cells in each sample was estimated from the amplification of reference gene primers within the assay. To quantify the absolute abundance of each unique TCRbeta CDR3 rearrangement, sequence reads were collapsed and filtered. Productive Simpson clonality was computed per sample as the square root of Simpson's diversity index over productive rearrangements. TCRdb holds this immuneACCESS table with in-frame rearrangements only. Some clones are missing; in checked studies, unresolved V genes explain under half, and the rest has no known cause. V and J calls and clone size are given by that table; D and trimming were obtained from the DNA. This sample lists tens of thousands of clones; around 84% were detected once. About 22% of the sample belongs to the ten largest clones.

The CDR3 contains 15 residues, cysteine and phenylalanine counted. CDR3 DNA only is kept here, 45 bases in frame from base 1. Relative to germline, V is 7 bases shorter and J is 2 bases shorter, with 17 bases between their ends. From the germline V gene (reference sequence), CDR1 is LNHDA and CDR2 is SQIVND. Each collaborating institution followed its own protocols to collect whole blood in K2EDTA tubes. For TCRbeta analysis, collaborators shipped samples as frozen whole blood, isolated PBMCs, or DNA extracted from either of those sample types. This sequence was found in a woman between 45 and 65 years old with acute or convalescent COVID-19. The sample taken for sequencing was peripheral blood. This chain joins TRBV19 to TRBJ1-1; the D gene is possibly TRBD1, with 6 bases matching. The DNA sequence follows: TGTGCCAGTACTCCTGCCGGGACACGAAACACTGAAGCTTTCTTT. Translated, this is CASTPAGTRNTEAFF.